This TCR beta chain was sequenced in a study of cytomegalovirus exposure and HLA in healthy donors. Germline values: CDR1 MGHRA, CDR2 YSYEKL. V was pared by 0 bases and J by 4 bases, with 10 bases between. The CDR3 spans 14 residues. Both 60 Vbeta primers and 13 Jbeta primers went into the PCR. Sequencing was performed with immunoSEQ multiplex PCR; in TCRdb, only in-frame clones are kept and a portion is missing. There are some 150,000 clones in the sample; under 85% occur only once, and about 6.9% lies in the top ten. This clone is a singleton in its sample. Antigen unknown. Findings and limits, study-wide: Further analysis was carried out later, and it showed several of the most significant clusters appearing linked to common viral pathogens. Productive status was seen about 87% or about 30% of the time for most TCR beta V segments in an earlier analysis.

This receptor was taken from a middle-aged woman in good health and CMV-seropositive. V and J are TRBV4-1 and TRBJ2-7, with D tentatively TRBD1 (6 bases). The specimen sequenced was PBMCs. CDR3 DNA: TGCGCCAGCAGCCAAGACAGGGGATTGTACGAGCAGTACTTC. Translating it yields CASSQDRGLYEQYF.